Listed below are T cell receptor beta chains from one sample, sequenced in a study of blood T cell repertoires in COVID-19. Data came from immunoSEQ multiplex PCR; TCRdb stores just in-frame clones and leaves some out. This sample has approximately 240,000 clones; 75% to 95% occur once, and the top ten carry approximately 1.9%. The material sequenced was PBMCs or T cells enriched from blood (not recorded which). These receptor sequences come from a woman in her late teens or twenties who had recovered from COVID-19. The conserved cysteine and the conserved F or W are not part of the CDR3 here. The order of the fields is V gene, D gene, J gene, CDR3 length, CDR3 protein. A D gene is named only where the DNA matches it firmly.

v_call: TRBV11-2
d_call: -
j_call: TRBJ1-1
cdr3_length: 13
cdr3_aa: ASSLGQGMNTEAF

v_call: TRBV11-2
d_call: TRBD1
j_call: TRBJ2-7
cdr3_length: 14
cdr3_aa: ASSLVGQGWAYEQY

v_call: TRBV4-2
d_call: -
j_call: TRBJ1-1
cdr3_length: 11
cdr3_aa: ASSNSGNTEAF

v_call: TRBV6-5
d_call: -
j_call: TRBJ2-6
cdr3_length: 13
cdr3_aa: ASISTKSGANVLT

v_call: TRBV19
d_call: -
j_call: TRBJ2-5
cdr3_length: 11
cdr3_aa: ASGRGIRETQY

v_call: TRBV28
d_call: -
j_call: TRBJ2-7
cdr3_length: 11
cdr3_aa: ASSRNLDYEQY

v_call: TRBV7-9
d_call: TRBD1
j_call: TRBJ1-1
cdr3_length: 12
cdr3_aa: ASSIQTGGTEAF

v_call: TRBV28
d_call: TRBD1
j_call: TRBJ2-5
cdr3_length: 11
cdr3_aa: ASGMTGIKTQY

v_call: TRBV27
d_call: TRBD1
j_call: TRBJ1-1
cdr3_length: 11
cdr3_aa: ASSLSGTGKAF

v_call: TRBV27
d_call: -
j_call: TRBJ2-3
cdr3_length: 12
cdr3_aa: ASSRQGLTDTQY

v_call: TRBV12-3/TRBV12-4
d_call: -
j_call: TRBJ2-3
cdr3_length: 11
cdr3_aa: ASNRGNTDTQY

v_call: TRBV28
d_call: TRBD1
j_call: TRBJ2-6
cdr3_length: 16
cdr3_aa: ASTNTGGASPGANVLT

v_call: TRBV23-1
d_call: -
j_call: TRBJ1-5
cdr3_length: 21
cdr3_aa: ASSRPTPPLRCGRQVPFQPQH

v_call: TRBV7-3
d_call: TRBD1
j_call: TRBJ1-1
cdr3_length: 11
cdr3_aa: ASSLNRGAEAF

v_call: TRBV5-1
d_call: -
j_call: TRBJ2-6
cdr3_length: 14
cdr3_aa: ASSYGLGGRANVLT

v_call: TRBV3-1/TRBV3-2
d_call: -
j_call: TRBJ1-1
cdr3_length: 12
cdr3_aa: ASSLRRGVTEAF

v_call: TRBV3-1/TRBV3-2
d_call: -
j_call: TRBJ1-1
cdr3_length: 12
cdr3_aa: ASSPLVANTEAF

v_call: TRBV4-2
d_call: -
j_call: TRBJ2-4
cdr3_length: 15
cdr3_aa: ASSQDAEVSTLNIQY

v_call: TRBV5-5
d_call: -
j_call: TRBJ2-7
cdr3_length: 11
cdr3_aa: ASSSGLFYEQY

v_call: TRBV6-5
d_call: TRBD1
j_call: TRBJ2-3
cdr3_length: 12
cdr3_aa: ASRGDRAGDTQY

v_call: TRBV24-1
d_call: -
j_call: TRBJ2-1
cdr3_length: 14
cdr3_aa: ATSRRGVSSYNEQF

v_call: TRBV5-5
d_call: -
j_call: TRBJ2-6
cdr3_length: 13
cdr3_aa: ASSFWGGGANVLT

v_call: TRBV18
d_call: -
j_call: TRBJ2-7
cdr3_length: 13
cdr3_aa: ASSPTARSSYEQY

v_call: TRBV10-2
d_call: -
j_call: TRBJ2-7
cdr3_length: 12
cdr3_aa: ASSDGGLVDEQY

v_call: TRBV10-1
d_call: -
j_call: TRBJ1-5
cdr3_length: 13
cdr3_aa: ASRGPPVRGQPQH

v_call: TRBV24-1
d_call: TRBD1
j_call: TRBJ2-1
cdr3_length: 14
cdr3_aa: ATSDPRQGSYNEQF

v_call: TRBV5-1
d_call: TRBD1
j_call: TRBJ1-1
cdr3_length: 9
cdr3_aa: ASSSGQKAF

v_call: TRBV5-6
d_call: -
j_call: TRBJ1-5
cdr3_length: 11
cdr3_aa: ASSPGPVQPQH

v_call: TRBV10-3
d_call: TRBD2
j_call: TRBJ2-3
cdr3_length: 11
cdr3_aa: AIRSGTADTQY

v_call: TRBV6-4
d_call: TRBD2
j_call: TRBJ2-1
cdr3_length: 12
cdr3_aa: ASSDSGGANEQF

v_call: TRBV28
d_call: TRBD1
j_call: TRBJ2-7
cdr3_length: 14
cdr3_aa: ASNSIPGTGTYEQY

v_call: TRBV4-1
d_call: -
j_call: TRBJ2-1
cdr3_length: 13
cdr3_aa: ASTRVAGINNEQF

v_call: TRBV7-9
d_call: -
j_call: TRBJ1-1
cdr3_length: 10
cdr3_aa: ASSLRGLEAF

v_call: TRBV7-8
d_call: -
j_call: TRBJ1-2
cdr3_length: 12
cdr3_aa: ASSFLDRGYGYT

v_call: TRBV9
d_call: TRBD2
j_call: TRBJ2-2
cdr3_length: 14
cdr3_aa: ASSYNLAGIGGELF

v_call: TRBV15
d_call: -
j_call: TRBJ1-2
cdr3_length: 13
cdr3_aa: ATSRVIETQGGYT

v_call: TRBV11-2
d_call: TRBD1
j_call: TRBJ2-7
cdr3_length: 11
cdr3_aa: ASRRTGGHEQY

v_call: TRBV11-3
d_call: -
j_call: TRBJ2-1
cdr3_length: 14
cdr3_aa: ASSLRSASSYNEQF

v_call: TRBV5-6
d_call: TRBD1
j_call: TRBJ1-4
cdr3_length: 13
cdr3_aa: ASSLNRGVGEKLF

v_call: TRBV7-9
d_call: TRBD2
j_call: TRBJ2-1
cdr3_length: 14
cdr3_aa: ASSLTSGSPYNEQF

v_call: TRBV29-1
d_call: TRBD1
j_call: TRBJ1-4
cdr3_length: 12
cdr3_aa: SVYTGATNEKLF

v_call: TRBV7-2
d_call: TRBD2
j_call: TRBJ2-3
cdr3_length: 14
cdr3_aa: ASSFGLAGAVDTQY

v_call: TRBV2
d_call: -
j_call: TRBJ2-3
cdr3_length: 9
cdr3_aa: ASSRIDTQY

v_call: TRBV28
d_call: -
j_call: TRBJ1-6
cdr3_length: 13
cdr3_aa: ASGGSGGNNSPLH

v_call: TRBV27
d_call: TRBD1
j_call: TRBJ2-7
cdr3_length: 13
cdr3_aa: ASSGTGLTGSEQY

v_call: TRBV11-2
d_call: -
j_call: TRBJ1-3
cdr3_length: 13
cdr3_aa: ASSFGMTRGNTIY

v_call: TRBV27
d_call: TRBD1
j_call: TRBJ2-4
cdr3_length: 12
cdr3_aa: ASSFSGTGVGLW

v_call: TRBV7-9
d_call: -
j_call: TRBJ2-3
cdr3_length: 15
cdr3_aa: ASSPRDRVGITDTQY

v_call: TRBV9
d_call: -
j_call: TRBJ1-5
cdr3_length: 12
cdr3_aa: ASNSGDYNQPQH

v_call: TRBV12-3/TRBV12-4
d_call: -
j_call: TRBJ1-5
cdr3_length: 11
cdr3_aa: ASSLTPNQPQH

v_call: TRBV7-9
d_call: TRBD1
j_call: TRBJ1-1
cdr3_length: 13
cdr3_aa: ASSSQTRDRDQAF

v_call: TRBV19
d_call: -
j_call: TRBJ1-2
cdr3_length: 12
cdr3_aa: ASTRTDTPDVYT

v_call: TRBV10-3
d_call: -
j_call: TRBJ2-2
cdr3_length: 11
cdr3_aa: AISGGDTGELF

v_call: TRBV19
d_call: TRBD1
j_call: TRBJ2-7
cdr3_length: 11
cdr3_aa: ASKKGQSHEQY

v_call: TRBV5-4
d_call: -
j_call: TRBJ1-6
cdr3_length: 12
cdr3_aa: ASSEQGWNSPLH

v_call: TRBV6-4
d_call: TRBD1
j_call: TRBJ1-1
cdr3_length: 11
cdr3_aa: ASRDRENTEAF

v_call: TRBV7-2
d_call: -
j_call: TRBJ1-1
cdr3_length: 13
cdr3_aa: ASSSRTQVNTEAF

v_call: TRBV24-1
d_call: -
j_call: TRBJ1-1
cdr3_length: 10
cdr3_aa: ATKLLATEAF

v_call: TRBV29-1
d_call: -
j_call: TRBJ2-2
cdr3_length: 10
cdr3_aa: SASEGGGELF